The 23 T cell receptor beta chains below come from one sample, sequenced in a study of cytomegalovirus exposure and HLA in healthy donors. In the PCR, 60 Vbeta and 13 Jbeta primers were used. The data were produced by immunoSEQ multiplex PCR, yet TCRdb's version contains in-frame clones alone and is incomplete. The table has about 160,000 clones, about three quarters seen once. Sequencing was carried out using PBMCs. The receptors derive from a woman aged 25-40 years in good health and CMV-seronegative.

The CDR3 DNA reads as TGCGCCAGCAGCTTGGTACTGGGACAGACTGAAGCTTTCTTT. Protein product: CASSLVLGQTEAFF. V and J are TRBV5-1 and TRBJ1-1; 7 bases are a match to TRBD1. V lost 0 bases and J lost 5; bases outside the gene matches: 4. The CDR3 consists of 14 residues. Germline V CDR1 and CDR2: SGHRS, YFSETQ.

This clone has more than one count but fewer than ten. This chain joins TRBV7-8 and TRBJ2-7; D is uncertain. Trimming took 7 bases from V and 4 from J, leaving 14 bases between them. CDR1 and CDR2 (germline): SGHVS, FQNEAQ. The CDR3 loop spans 13 amino acids. This CDR3 reads CASKQRPAYEQYF. The DNA for the CDR3 is TGTGCCAGCAAGCAGAGGCCGGCATACGAGCAGTACTTC. Combining the CDR3 with reference TRBV7-8 and TRBJ2-7 gives the whole variable domain GAGVSQSPRYKVAKRGQDVALRCDPISGHVSLFWYQQALGQGPEFLTYFQNEAQLDKSGLPSDRFFAERPEGSVSTLKIQRTQQEDSAVYLCASKQRPAYEQYFGPGTRLTVT.

The chain recombines TRBV27 with TRBJ1-6; 10 nucleotides agree with TRBD1. Trimming cost V 6 bases and J 9 bases; bases outside gene matches: 8. The CDR3 runs 15 residues. The germline V gene encodes CDR1 MNHEY and CDR2 SMNVEV (reference sequence). CDR3 region: CASSRQGANFSPLHF. The CDR3 nucleotides read TGTGCCAGCAGCCGACAGGGGGCAAATTTTTCACCCCTCCACTTT.

The V and J genes are TRBV9 and TRBJ1-5, with TRBD1 as a possible D gene (6 bases). This CDR3 is 15 amino acids long. Between the trimmed V and J ends, which lost 4 bases and 6 bases, there was a span of 17 bases. The germline gives CDR1 SGDLS, CDR2 YYNGEE. CDR3 region: CASSTDYRAGQPQHF. The CDR3 bases are TGTGCCAGCAGCACAGACTACAGGGCCGGTCAGCCCCAGCATTTT.

The rearrangement uses TRBV5-5 and TRBJ1-2; 7 bases match TRBD1. The CDR3 consists of 18 residues. Germline lookup yields CDR1 SGHKS and CDR2 YYEKEE (reference sequence). With 1 base clipped from V and 8 bases from J, the junction kept 20 bases outside the gene matches. The CDR3 reads CASSLSPSIRGFNQGYTF. The CDR3 DNA is TGTGCCAGCAGCTTGTCTCCCTCGATCAGGGGGTTCAATCAAGGCTACACCTTC.

This clone appeared once. An end of the junction does not agree with germline; a read error may underlie this. This same CDR3 is encoded by further DNA sequences in the sample. This chain uses TRBV2 with TRBJ2-1, with TRBD1 matching 9 bases. The CDR3 spans 15 residues. Germline CDR1 SNHLY, CDR2 FYNNEI. CDR3 amino acids: CASSVQGASYNEQFF. As DNA, the CDR3 is TGTGCCAGCAGTGTACAGGGGGCGTCCTACAATGAACAGTTCTTC.

V is TRBV2 and J is TRBJ1-1; D might be TRBD1 (5 bases). V lost 2 bases and J 8 bases, leaving 15 bases between the germline ends. The CDR3 runs 14 residues. CDR1 and CDR2 (germline): SNHLY, FYNNEI. This CDR3 is CASSEQGSLIEAFF. The CDR3 bases are TGTGCCAGCAGTGAACAGGGAAGCTTAATAGAAGCTTTCTTT.

The rearrangement links TRBV28 to TRBJ1-6, with a weak D call TRBD1 (5 bases). Trimming left V 4 bases short and J 1 base short, with 11 bases between. Germline V gene sequence: CDR1 MDHEN, CDR2 SYDVKM. This CDR3 has 16 residues. The CDR3 here is CASSSLRQSYNSPLHF. CDR3 DNA: TGTGCCAGCAGTTCCCTTAGACAGTCCTATAATTCACCCCTCCACTTT.

V and J are TRBV7-6 and TRBJ1-6, with D perhaps TRBD1 (6 bases). Germline CDR1 reads SGHVS; CDR2 reads FNYEAQ. V gave up 2 bases and J gave up 9 bases, with 17 bases separating them. This CDR3 comprises 16 residues. CDR3 sequence (DNA): TGTGCCAGCAGCTTATCGGGGGGGGCGGGTGGTTCACCCCTCCACTTT. Residues: CASSLSGGAGGSPLHF.

V is TRBV20-1 and J is TRBJ2-5; D unresolved. Germline loops: CDR1 DFQATT, CDR2 SNEGSKA (reference sequence). The CDR3 consists of 11 residues. V was trimmed by 6 bases and J by 2 bases, leaving 7 bases between them. CDR3 sequence: CSALEQETQYF. The DNA of the CDR3 is TGCAGTGCCTTAGAACAAGAGACCCAGTACTTC.

A word on this clone: Other DNA sequences from this sample encode an identical CDR3 as well. This chain links TRBV27 with TRBJ2-6; D gene uncertain. V shed 3 bases and J shed 1 base, with 7 bases lying between them. The CDR3 spans 15 residues. Germline CDR1 and CDR2: MNHEY and SMNVEV (reference sequence). Written as DNA, the CDR3 is TGTGCCAGCAGTTTGTTAGCTTCTGGGGCCAACGTCCTGACTTTC. Translating it yields CASSLLASGANVLTF.

This clone occurred a few times. V gene TRBV25-1 combines with J gene TRBJ1-6; D is ambiguous. The CDR3 consists of 14 residues. Looked up from germline, CDR1 is MGHDK and CDR2 is SYGVNS. V was clipped by 1 base and J by 10 bases, with 11 bases between them. The chain's CDR3 is CASSELKEKSPLHF. The DNA of the CDR3 is TGTGCCAGCAGTGAATTAAAGGAGAAATCACCCCTCCACTTT.

This clone was detected only a few times. The chain is built from TRBV4-2 and TRBJ2-5; perhaps TRBD1 as D (6 bases). Germline V gene sequence: CDR1 LGHNA, CDR2 YNFKEQ. This CDR3 comprises 15 residues. V lost 1 base, J lost 0 bases, and 9 bases lay in between. The CDR3 protein is CASSQAEGDQETQYF. The DNA of the CDR3 is TGTGCCAGCAGCCAAGCTGAGGGGGACCAAGAGACCCAGTACTTC.

The CDR3 sequence: CASSPRTSGVIGDTQYF. For the CDR3, the DNA is TGTGCCAGCTCACCCCGGACTAGCGGCGTTATTGGAGATACGCAGTATTTT. The rearrangement uses TRBV18 and TRBJ2-3; the match to TRBD2 covers 10 bases. This CDR3 comprises 17 residues. CDR1 KGHSH and CDR2 LQKENI come from the germline V gene. V shed 3 bases, J shed 5 bases, and the junction held 11 bases outside the gene matches.

This chain links TRBV6-6 with TRBJ2-7, with 9 nucleotides matching TRBD2. Germline V gives CDR1 MNHNY, CDR2 SVGAGI (reference sequence). The CDR3 covers 13 residues. V trimming: 4 bases; J trimming: 4 bases; junction bases outside the gene matches: 2. The CDR3 DNA follows: TGTGCCAGCAGTTTTGGACTAGCGTACGAGCAGTACTTC. Translated, it gives CASSFGLAYEQYF.

This chain connects TRBV27 to TRBJ2-7; D is uncertain. CDR3 size: 16 residues. CDR1 is MNHEY and CDR2 is SMNVEV in the germline V gene (reference sequence). Trimming removed 7 bases at V and 3 bases at J, with 22 bases between. The CDR3 is CASIPAPGRGIYEQYF. Written as DNA, the CDR3 is TGTGCCAGCATTCCAGCACCGGGTCGTGGAATCTACGAGCAGTACTTC.

The chain carries TRBV2 and TRBJ2-1, with 11 bases aligning to TRBD2. The junction had 7 bases not matched to a gene; V was cut back by 3 bases and J by 15 bases. The V gene's germline CDR1 is SNHLY and CDR2 FYNNEI. CDR3 size: 13 residues. The CDR3 loop is CASSETLAGDVFF. The CDR3 nucleotides are TGTGCCAGCAGTGAGACACTAGCGGGGGACGTGTTCTTC.

V usage is TRBV19 and J usage is TRBJ1-4; TRBD1 agrees at 8 bases. CDR3 length: 14 residues. After removal of 3 bases from V and 7 bases from J, the junction contained 4 bases not matched to a gene. Germline loops: CDR1 LNHDA, CDR2 SQIVND (reference sequence). The CDR3 here is CASSIGQGFEKLFF. DNA of the CDR3: TGTGCCAGTAGTATTGGACAGGGCTTTGAAAAACTGTTTTTT. The variable domain in full, completed from reference TRBV19 and TRBJ1-4, reads DGGITQSPKYLFRKEGQNVTLSCEQNLNHDAMYWYRQDPGQGLRLIYYSQIVNDFQKGDIAEGYSVSREKKESFPLTVTSAQKNPTAFYLCASSIGQGFEKLFFGSGTQLSVL.

V usage is TRBV7-8 and J usage is TRBJ2-7, with D possibly TRBD1 on 5 matching bases. Germline loops: CDR1 SGHVS, CDR2 FQNEAQ. The CDR3 totals 12 residues. Trimming removed 2 bases at V and 7 bases at J, with 9 bases between. CDR3 in DNA: TGTGCCAGCAGCTTACCGAAGGGGGAGCAGTACTTC. This sequence encodes CASSLPKGEQYF.

V is TRBV7-9 and J is TRBJ1-1, with 10 bases aligning to TRBD1. V lost 6 bases to trimming and J lost 0 bases; unmatched junction nucleotides: 13. Germline CDR1 and CDR2: SEHNR and FQNEAQ (reference sequence). This CDR3 has 18 residues. CDR3 DNA sequence: TGTGCCAGCAGTCTCCCTGGGGCCGGGACAGGGGTGAACACTGAAGCTTTCTTT. Its translation: CASSLPGAGTGVNTEAFF.

The chain couples TRBV2 to TRBJ1-2; D is ambiguous. The V end was cut by 10 bases, the J end by 4 bases, with 16 bases between. The CDR3 spans 13 residues. Germline values: CDR1 SNHLY, CDR2 FYNNEI. The CDR3 sequence is CAITRNAAYGYTF. The CDR3 DNA reads TGTGCCATAACCCGGAACGCGGCCTATGGCTACACCTTC. The full variable domain, rest sourced from reference TRBV2 and TRBJ1-2, is EPEVTQTPSHQVTQMGQEVILRCVPISNHLYFYWYRQILGQKVEFLVSFYNNEISEKSEIFDDQFSVERPDGSNFTLKIRSTKLEDSAMYFCAITRNAAYGYTFGSGTRLTVV.

This clone appeared a few times. J is TRBJ2-7 and V is TRBV7-9; D is uncertain. Germline assignment: CDR1 SEHNR and CDR2 FQNEAQ (reference sequence). The CDR3 extends over 14 amino acids. Trimming stripped 1 base from V and 3 bases from J, with 10 bases between. CDR3 sequence: CASSLVLDGYEQYF. Written as DNA, the CDR3 is TGTGCCAGCAGCTTAGTCCTAGATGGCTACGAGCAGTACTTC.

V and J are TRBV19 and TRBJ1-1; D unresolved. Between the trimmed V and J ends, which lost 6 bases and 5 bases, there was a span of 16 bases. The CDR3 totals 14 residues. Looked up from germline, CDR1 is LNHDA and CDR2 is SQIVND (reference sequence). The DNA of the CDR3 is TGTGCCAGTAGCCCTAGGGTTGCGGGTACTGAAGCTTTCTTT. This sequence encodes CASSPRVAGTEAFF.